These T cell receptor beta chains were read from a single sample in a study of molecular identifiers for immune sequencing clone quantification. TCRdb analysed the PCR reads with MiXCR anew, one entry per CDR3 protein. The profile shows about 10,000 distinct CDR3 sequences, roughly 22% of them singletons. Material: naive CD8+ T cells from blood, with Jurkat cell RNA spiked in. These receptors all stem from a human donor in good health. Some libraries in this study had Jurkat cell RNA spiked in. Each CDR3 is given with its conserved first and last residue. The D gene is left open where the match is weak. Clone size is shown for a subset of rows, as once, few, many or a class of expanded clone.

v_call: TRBV28; clone_size: NA; j_call: TRBJ2-7; d_call: NA; cdr3_aa: CASRSVAGPAYAQYF; cdr3_nt: TGTGCCAGCAGAAGTGTGGCGGGGCCCGCCTACGCGCAATACTTC
v_call: TRBV29-1; clone_size: NA; j_call: TRBJ2-1; d_call: NA; cdr3_aa: CSVDGLSYNEQFF; cdr3_nt: TGCAGCGTTGATGGGCTCTCCTACAATGAGCAGTTCTTC
v_call: TRBV18; clone_size: medium-sized; j_call: TRBJ2-3; d_call: NA; cdr3_aa: CASSPGDAHPPTQYF; cdr3_nt: TGTGCCAGCTCACCGGGCGACGCACACCCACCTACGCAGTATTTT
v_call: TRBV6-5; clone_size: medium-sized; j_call: TRBJ2-5; d_call: TRBD2; cdr3_aa: CASSRTSGVLETQYF; cdr3_nt: TGTGCCAGCAGCCGGACTAGCGGTGTCCTTGAGACCCAGTACTTC
v_call: TRBV13; clone_size: NA; j_call: TRBJ2-5; d_call: NA; cdr3_aa: CASRRSGPQETQYF; cdr3_nt: TGTGCCAGCCGCCGCTCGGGGCCTCAAGAGACCCAGTACTTC
v_call: TRBV27; clone_size: medium-sized; j_call: TRBJ2-3; d_call: NA; cdr3_aa: CASRDTLQLDTQYF; cdr3_nt: TGTGCCTCCCGGGACACCTTACAACTTGATACGCAGTATTTT
v_call: TRBV29-1; clone_size: medium-sized; j_call: TRBJ2-5; d_call: TRBD2; cdr3_aa: CSVELAGKQETQYF; cdr3_nt: TGCAGCGTTGAATTAGCGGGAAAACAAGAGACCCAGTACTTC
v_call: TRBV6-2/TRBV6-3; clone_size: medium-sized; j_call: TRBJ1-1; d_call: TRBD1; cdr3_aa: CASSYLEGAVTEAFF; cdr3_nt: TGTGCCAGCAGTTACTTAGAGGGGGCGGTAACTGAAGCTTTCTTT
v_call: TRBV7-9; clone_size: many; j_call: TRBJ2-1; d_call: TRBD2; cdr3_aa: CASSPTQGLAGSYNEQFF; cdr3_nt: TGTGCCAGCAGCCCAACCCAGGGACTAGCGGGCTCCTACAATGAGCAGTTCTTC
v_call: TRBV5-1; clone_size: medium-sized; j_call: TRBJ1-1; d_call: NA; cdr3_aa: CASSLVGNQNTEAFF; cdr3_nt: TGCGCCAGCAGCTTGGTTGGCAACCAGAACACTGAAGCTTTCTTT
v_call: TRBV6-2/TRBV6-3; clone_size: medium-sized; j_call: TRBJ1-5; d_call: TRBD1; cdr3_aa: CASRSQGAYSNQPQHF; cdr3_nt: TGTGCCAGCAGATCACAGGGGGCATATAGCAATCAGCCCCAGCATTTT
v_call: TRBV3-1; clone_size: many; j_call: TRBJ2-3; d_call: NA; cdr3_aa: CASSPQTVASTDTQYF; cdr3_nt: TGTGCCAGCAGCCCCCAAACGGTTGCTAGCACAGATACGCAGTATTTT
v_call: TRBV11-2; clone_size: many; j_call: TRBJ2-1; d_call: NA; cdr3_aa: CASSFEPLGSYNEQFF; cdr3_nt: TGTGCCAGCAGCTTTGAACCACTTGGCTCCTACAATGAGCAGTTCTTC
v_call: TRBV18; clone_size: medium-sized; j_call: TRBJ2-3; d_call: TRBD2; cdr3_aa: CASGRTSGITDTQYF; cdr3_nt: TGTGCCAGCGGACGGACTAGCGGCATAACAGATACGCAGTATTTT
v_call: TRBV13; clone_size: NA; j_call: TRBJ2-6; d_call: NA; cdr3_aa: CASRPHGGSGANVLTF; cdr3_nt: TGTGCCAGCAGACCACATGGGGGTTCTGGGGCCAACGTCCTGACTTTC
v_call: TRBV28; clone_size: medium-sized; j_call: TRBJ2-3; d_call: NA; cdr3_aa: CASSPGTSTDTQYF; cdr3_nt: TGTGCCAGCAGTCCCGGGACTAGCACAGATACGCAGTATTTT
v_call: TRBV19; clone_size: NA; j_call: TRBJ2-7; d_call: NA; cdr3_aa: CASSISENYEQYF; cdr3_nt: TGTGCCAGTAGTATATCTGAAAACTACGAGCAGTACTTC
v_call: TRBV28; clone_size: NA; j_call: TRBJ1-2; d_call: TRBD1; cdr3_aa: CASPPGTGHSDYTF; cdr3_nt: TGTGCTAGCCCCCCCGGGACAGGGCACTCCGACTACACCTTC
v_call: TRBV25-1; clone_size: medium-sized; j_call: TRBJ2-7; d_call: NA; cdr3_aa: CASSGSSRGEQYF; cdr3_nt: TGTGCCAGCAGTGGGTCTAGCAGGGGCGAGCAGTACTTC
v_call: TRBV2; clone_size: many; j_call: TRBJ2-1; d_call: NA; cdr3_aa: CASGSRQPYNEQFF; cdr3_nt: TGTGCCAGCGGGAGTAGGCAGCCCTACAATGAGCAGTTCTTC
v_call: TRBV7-2; clone_size: medium-sized; j_call: TRBJ2-7; d_call: NA; cdr3_aa: CASSLIQGYEQYF; cdr3_nt: TGTGCCAGCAGCCTAATACAGGGCTACGAGCAGTACTTC
v_call: TRBV7-3; clone_size: medium-sized; j_call: TRBJ2-2; d_call: TRBD1; cdr3_aa: CASSFTGGTTGELFF; cdr3_nt: TGTGCCAGCAGCTTTACAGGGGGGACCACCGGGGAGCTGTTTTTT
v_call: TRBV5-4; clone_size: medium-sized; j_call: TRBJ2-7; d_call: TRBD2; cdr3_aa: CASSLVAGGSYEQYF; cdr3_nt: TGTGCCAGCAGCTTGGTGGCGGGAGGGTCGTACGAGCAGTACTTC
v_call: TRBV28; clone_size: NA; j_call: TRBJ1-5; d_call: NA; cdr3_aa: CASSHRRDTQHF; cdr3_nt: TGTGCCAGCAGTCACCGCCGGGATACGCAGCATTTT
v_call: TRBV29-1; clone_size: NA; j_call: TRBJ2-5; d_call: TRBD2; cdr3_aa: CSAGTIEETLYF; cdr3_nt: TGCAGCGCCGGGACTATCGAGGAGACCCTGTACTTC